These 21 T cell receptor beta chains originate from one sample sequenced in a study of tumor-infiltrating lymphocytes in primary liver carcinoma. The blood RNA (from unsorted whole blood) was obtained, and germline DNA was also extracted. Using a constant-region primer together with ProtoScript II reverse transcriptase, TCR beta cDNA was made from approximately 0.55 ug of total RNA. Three rounds of nested multiplex PCR with slightly modified ARM-PCR produced TCR beta libraries. Researchers ran the first two PCR rounds for around 10 cycles each with TRBV1-TRBV30 forward primers and a C-beta reverse primer. Using its own MiXCR run on the multiplex PCR reads, TCRdb lists one record per CDR3 protein. Of around 330,000 distinct CDR3 sequences in the sample, 55% to 65% were seen once. Sample: peripheral blood. These receptors originate from a man aged 35 to 55 with primary liver carcinoma and hepatitis B virus infection.

Points on this clonotype: Possible read error: a much larger clone is one base away. This chain's CDR3 is CSVKHSGYNEQFF. The CDR3 DNA is TGCAGCGTAAAACACTCAGGGTACAATGAGCAGTTCTTC. V is TRBV29-1 and J is TRBJ2-1, with D perhaps TRBD1 (5 bases). V shed 6 bases and J shed 4 bases, with 13 bases lying between them. The CDR3 runs 13 residues. Looked up from germline, CDR1 is SQVTM and CDR2 is ANQGSEA.

A note on this clonotype: This could be a read error, since a much larger clone is one nucleotide away. The chain joins TRBV29-1 to TRBJ1-4; no firm D call. The CDR3 totals 12 residues. V lost 7 bases and J lost 4, with 10 bases in between. Looked up from germline, CDR1 is SQVTM and CDR2 is ANQGSEA. This CDR3 is CSAARSNEKLFF. DNA for the CDR3: TGCAGCGCGGCGCGGAGTAATGAAAAACTGTTTTTT.

Notes on this clonotype: A clone one base away is much larger, so this may be a read error. The chain recombines TRBV12-3 or TRBV12-4 with TRBJ2-1; a weak D match, TRBD2 (5 bases). Between the trimmed V and J ends, which lost 4 bases and 6 bases, there was a span of 19 bases. The CDR3 has 16 residues. CDR3 in DNA: TGTGCCAGCAGTTGGGGTTTTGGACGGGGTGGCAATGAGCAGTTCTTC. Encoded protein: CASSWGFGRGGNEQFF.

Details on this clonotype: An end of the junction does not agree with germline; a read error may underlie this. The chain employs TRBV28 and TRBJ2-7, with TRBD2 as a possible D gene (6 bases). The length of the CDR3 is 16 residues. From germline, CDR1 is MDHEN and CDR2 SYDVKM. The CDR3 nucleotides read TGTGCCACCAGTTGGGACTGGCGCCTTCGGTCCTACGAGCAGTACTTC. Its protein is CATSWDWRLRSYEQYF.

With regard to this clonotype: Relative to the germline gene, one junction end is altered; a read error may explain this. This chain links TRBV6-1 with TRBJ2-7; 9 positions match TRBD2. CDR3 size: 17 residues. Per the germline V gene, CDR1 is MNHNS and CDR2 is SASEGT. The CDR3 nucleotides read TGTGTCAGCAGTGAAGCGCAGGGGAGACTAGCGGTCTACGGGAAGTACTTC. Its translation is CVSSEAQGRLAVYGKYF.

On this clonotype: Sequence at one end of the junction differs from germline and may be a read error. This chain uses TRBV5-6 with TRBJ2-6; possibly TRBD1 for D (6 bases). The CDR3 runs 16 residues. Looked up from germline, CDR1 is SGHDT and CDR2 is YYEEEE. CDR3 amino acids: CVSSPRGSSGANVLTF. As DNA, the CDR3 is TGTGTCAGCAGCCCCAGGGGTAGCTCTGGGGCCAACGTCCTGACTTTC.

A remark on this clonotype: The germline gene is not matched at one end of the junction; a read error may be the cause. The CDR3 here is CAGSPGQGDDKLFF. In DNA form, the CDR3 reads TGTGCCGGCAGCCCGGGACAGGGAGATGACAAACTGTTTTTT. V gene TRBV11-1 combines with J gene TRBJ1-4; 9 bases are a match to TRBD1. Germline V gives CDR1 SGHAT, CDR2 FQDESV (reference sequence). The CDR3 covers 14 residues. Complete variable domain (other parts from reference TRBV11-1 and TRBJ1-4): EAEVAQSPRYKITEKSQAVAFWCDPISGHATLYWYRQILGQGPELLVQFQDESVVDDSQLPKDRFSAERLKGVDSTLKIQPAELGDSAMYLCAGSPGQGDDKLFFGSGTQLSVL.

This chain links TRBV5-6 with TRBJ2-1; a possible D gene is TRBD1 (9 bases). The CDR3 length is 16 residues. Germline CDR1 reads SGHDT; CDR2 reads YYEEEE. V dropped 4 bases and J dropped 4 bases, with 18 bases sitting between them. The CDR3 here is CASSPGGDRAYNEQFF. The CDR3 DNA is TGTGCCAGCAGCCCGGGGGGGGACAGGGCGTACAATGAGCAGTTCTTC. The whole variable domain, filled in from reference TRBV5-6 and TRBJ2-1, reads DAGVTQSPTHLIKTRGQQVTLRCSPKSGHDTVSWYQQALGQGPQFIFQYYEEEERQRGNFPDRFSGHQFPNYSSELNVNALLLGDSALYLCASSPGGDRAYNEQFFGPGTRLTVL.

The rearrangement links TRBV12-1 to TRBJ2-1. TRBV12-1 is a pseudogene segment. The CDR3 spans 17 residues. Here the CDR3 DNA reads TGTGCCAGCAGCGACCGTTGTTGGGAAATATGGCGCAATGAGCAGTTCTTC. It encodes CASSDRCWEIWRNEQFF.

Ten or more counts support this clonotype. This chain joins TRBV6-5 and TRBJ2-5, with TRBD2 matching 7 bases. The junction had 7 bases not matched to a gene; V was cut back by 2 bases and J by 7 bases. This CDR3 is 14 amino acids long. The germline V gene has CDR1 MNHEY and CDR2 SVGAGI. CDR3 protein: CASSYLGGRGTQYF. CDR3 nucleotides: TGTGCCAGCAGTTACCTCGGGGGGAGGGGGACCCAGTACTTC.

This clonotype showed up many times. V usage is TRBV4-1 and J usage is TRBJ2-3, with TRBD2 matching 10 bases. The junction had 5 bases not matched to a gene; V was cut back by 0 bases and J by 5 bases. CDR1 is MGHRA, CDR2 YSYEKL, per germline. The CDR3 covers 16 residues. The CDR3 sequence: CASSQEAGGPGDTQYF. The CDR3 nucleotides read TGCGCCAGCAGCCAAGAAGCGGGAGGGCCGGGAGATACGCAGTATTTT.

DNA for the CDR3: TGTGCCAGCTCACCACCGGGCCAGGCCTGGGGTGAGCAGTTCTTC. Encoded protein: CASSPPGQAWGEQFF. The V call is TRBV18, the J call TRBJ2-1; D is unresolved. Germline values: CDR1 KGHSH, CDR2 LQKENI. Trimming pared 0 bases from V and 9 bases from J, leaving 15 bases between. There are 15 residues in the CDR3.

This clonotype was detected a few times. The chain recombines TRBV5-1 with TRBJ2-3; 9 bases are shared with TRBD1. The CDR3 runs to 14 residues. V gave up 4 bases and J gave up 4 bases; unmatched junction bases: 4. Germline V lookup: CDR1 SGHRS, CDR2 YFSETQ. In DNA, the CDR3 is TGCGCCAGCAGCAGGACAGGGGTTGCAGATACGCAGTATTTT. As protein: CASSRTGVADTQYF.

This chain joins TRBV5-1 and TRBJ1-6; maybe TRBD1 (6 bases). Germline lookup yields CDR1 SGHRS and CDR2 YFSETQ. V lost 3 bases, J lost 8 bases, and 15 bases lay in between. CDR3 length equals 15 residues. This CDR3 is CASSSGAGAYSPLHF. The CDR3, as DNA: TGCGCCAGCAGCTCCGGAGCAGGGGCATATTCACCCCTCCACTTT.

With respect to this clonotype: A much more abundant neighbour one base away suggests this may be a read error. The genes are TRBV10-3 and TRBJ2-1, with 8 positions matching TRBD2. CDR1 and CDR2 from the germline V gene are ENHRY and SYGVKD. J was trimmed by 12 bases and V by 9 bases; bases with no gene match: 16. The CDR3 contains 14 residues. This chain's CDR3 is CAITHGTSNDVQFF. CDR3 in DNA: TGTGCCATTACACATGGGACTAGTAACGATGTGCAGTTCTTC.

This clonotype was counted only a few times. This chain connects TRBV28 to TRBJ2-6; D gene ambiguous. The germline gives CDR1 MDHEN, CDR2 SYDVKM. V lost 3 bases to trimming and J lost 2 bases, with 8 bases between them. The CDR3 contains 15 residues. CDR3 bases: TGTGCCAGCAGTTTGAGTGGGCCTGGGGCCAACGTCCTGACTTTC. It yields the protein CASSLSGPGANVLTF. Based on the CDR3 plus reference TRBV28 and TRBJ2-6, the full variable domain is DVKVTQSSRYLVKRTGEKVFLECVQDMDHENMFWYRQDPGLGLRLIYFSYDVKMKEKGDIPEGYSVSREKKERFSLILESASTNQTSMYLCASSLSGPGANVLTFGAGSRLTVL.

This chain links TRBV29-1 with TRBJ2-3; D is uncertain. Germline values: CDR1 SQVTM, CDR2 ANQGSEA. This CDR3 region has 12 residues. V was clipped by 4 bases and J by 6 bases, with 11 bases between them. Written as DNA, the CDR3 is TGCAGCGTTGTCCCACAAGCCGATACGCAGTATTTT. Amino acids: CSVVPQADTQYF.

Remarks on this clonotype: It may be a read error: a sequence one base away is much more abundant. The gene calls are TRBV28 and TRBJ2-1; 10 nucleotides line up with TRBD2. From germline, CDR1 is MDHEN and CDR2 SYDVKM. The CDR3 runs to 16 residues. CDR3 loop: CASSYRGSGRSNEQLF. CDR3 DNA sequence: TGTGCCAGCAGTTATCGCGGTAGCGGGAGGTCCAATGAGCAGCTCTTC.

This clonotype has only one observation. The rearrangement uses TRBV7-9 and TRBJ2-5, with 9 bases lining up with TRBD1. The CDR3 totals 18 residues. The germline V gene encodes CDR1 SEHNR and CDR2 FQNEAQ (reference sequence). Trimming cost V 3 bases and J 5 bases; bases outside gene matches: 16. CDR3 sequence (DNA): TGTGCCAGCAGCTTCGTAACGTCTCACAGGGGGCGCGGGGAGACCCAGTACTTC. Its translation is CASSFVTSHRGRGETQYF.

About this clonotype itself: A read error may account for a junction end that differs from germline. The chain couples TRBV12-3 or TRBV12-4 to TRBJ1-2; possibly TRBD1 for D (5 bases). The CDR3 consists of 14 residues. CDR3 nucleotides: TGTGCCAGCAGTTTAGCGTGGGGGAAAGGTGGCTACATCTTC. This encodes CASSLAWGKGGYIF.

A few counts support this clonotype. The chain uses TRBV5-4 and TRBJ2-3; 8 nucleotides agree with TRBD2. Looked up from germline, CDR1 is SGHNT and CDR2 is YYREEE (reference sequence). The trim removed 2 bases at V and 6 bases at J, leaving 11 bases unmatched. CDR3 size: 16 residues. The CDR3 region is CASSLDLAGGSDTQYF. Here the CDR3 DNA reads TGTGCCAGCAGCTTAGACCTAGCGGGCGGATCGGATACGCAGTATTTT.